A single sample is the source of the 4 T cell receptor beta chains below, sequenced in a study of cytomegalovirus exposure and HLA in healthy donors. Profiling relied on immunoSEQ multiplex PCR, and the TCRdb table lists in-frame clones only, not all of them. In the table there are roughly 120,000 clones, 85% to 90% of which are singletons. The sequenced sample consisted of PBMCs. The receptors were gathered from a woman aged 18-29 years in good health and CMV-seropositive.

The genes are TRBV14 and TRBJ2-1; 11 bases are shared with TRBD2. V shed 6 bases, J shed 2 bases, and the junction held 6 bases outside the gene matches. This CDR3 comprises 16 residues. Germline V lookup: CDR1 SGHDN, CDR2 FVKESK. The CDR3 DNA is TGTGCCAGCAGTAAAACGGGACTAGCGGCCTACAATGAGCAGTTCTTC. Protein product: CASSKTGLAAYNEQFF.

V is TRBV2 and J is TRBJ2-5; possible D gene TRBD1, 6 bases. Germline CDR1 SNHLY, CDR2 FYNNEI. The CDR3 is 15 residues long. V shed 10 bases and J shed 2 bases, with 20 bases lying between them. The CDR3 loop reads CATPSPGTTQETQYF. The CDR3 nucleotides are TGTGCCACTCCCTCTCCCGGGACAACTCAAGAGACCCAGTACTTC.

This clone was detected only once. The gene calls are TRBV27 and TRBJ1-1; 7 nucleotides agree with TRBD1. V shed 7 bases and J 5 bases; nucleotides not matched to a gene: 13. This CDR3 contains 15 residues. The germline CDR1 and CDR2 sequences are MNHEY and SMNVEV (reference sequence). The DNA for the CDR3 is TGTGCCAGCAATTTTTATCCTGCCAGGGGGACTGAAGCTTTCTTT. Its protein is CASNFYPARGTEAFF.

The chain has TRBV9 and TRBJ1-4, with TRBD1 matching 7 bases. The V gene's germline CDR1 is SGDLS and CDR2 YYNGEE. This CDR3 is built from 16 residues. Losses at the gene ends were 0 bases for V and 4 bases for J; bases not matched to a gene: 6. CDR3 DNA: TGTGCCAGCAGCGTAGGTCGGGGACAGAGTAATGAAAAACTGTTTTTT. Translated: CASSVGRGQSNEKLFF. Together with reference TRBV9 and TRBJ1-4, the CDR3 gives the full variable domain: DSGVTQTPKHLITATGQRVTLRCSPRSGDLSVYWYQQSLDQGLQFLIQYYNGEERAKGNILERFSAQQFPDLHSELNLSSLELGDSALYFCASSVGRGQSNEKLFFGSGTQLSVL.